Listed below are T cell receptor beta chains from one sample, sequenced in a study of glioma-infiltrating T cells after dendritic cell vaccination. The method was immunoSEQ multiplex PCR; TCRdb's version includes in-frame clones alone and lacks a portion of them. The sample comprises under 100,000 clones, 75% to 85% of which are singletons, and almost 6% rests with the top ten. Sequencing used blood, obtained before dendritic cell vaccination. These receptors originate from a human donor with glioblastoma. The CDR3 runs from the conserved cysteine through the conserved F or W. The D gene is left open where the match is weak. Clone size is shown for a subset of rows, as once, few, many or a class of expanded clone.

-	TRBD1	TRBV27	TRBJ1-2	TGTGCCAGCAGTTTTCAGGGGGACTATGGCTACACCTTC	CASSFQGDYGYTF
-	TRBD2	TRBV5-1	TRBJ2-5	TGCGCCAGCAGCCCGAGACTAGCGGGGGGGCAGGAGACCCAGTACTTC	CASSPRLAGGQETQYF
-	-	TRBV6-1	TRBJ2-3	TGTGCCAGCAGGAGGGTGTCAGATACGCAGTATTTT	CASRRVSDTQYF
once	-	TRBV6-1	TRBJ2-7	TGTGCCAGCAGCGCCGACGGGTACGAGCAGTACTTC	CASSADGYEQYF
once	-	TRBV21-1	TRBJ2-3	TGTGCCAGCGTCTACAGGACTAGCGGGGTATTGAGCACAGATACGCAGTATTTT	CASVYRTSGVLSTDTQYF
-	-	TRBV19	TRBJ1-1	TGTGCCACAGGAGGGCACTGGAACACTGAAGCTTTCTTT	CATGGHWNTEAFF
-	-	TRBV4-2	TRBJ2-3	TGTGCCAGCAGCCAAGAACTCCCCACAGATACGCAGTATTTT	CASSQELPTDTQYF
-	-	TRBV6-1	TRBJ2-5	TGTGCCAGCAGTGAAATACTGGCCCGAGGGACCCAGTACTTC	CASSEILARGTQYF
-	TRBD1	TRBV4-1	TRBJ2-7	TGCGCCAGCAGCCAAGAGACAGGGTTTCTTTCCTACGAGCAGTACTTC	CASSQETGFLSYEQYF
-	TRBD2	TRBV9	TRBJ2-1	TGTGCCAGCAGCGAGACTAGCGGCCGATACAATGAGCAGTTCTTC	CASSETSGRYNEQFF
once	TRBD1	TRBV7-9	TRBJ2-1	TGTGCCAGCAGCTCGGGACAGGGGAACGGCAATGAGCAGTTCTTC	CASSSGQGNGNEQFF
-	-	TRBV6-1	TRBJ1-4	TGTGCCAGCAGTGAATTCCGGGGTTGGACTAATGAAAAACTGTTTTTT	CASSEFRGWTNEKLFF
once	-	TRBV28	TRBJ1-1	TGTGCCAGCAGTCTGGGGGGACCCCACACTGAAGCTTTCTTT	CASSLGGPHTEAFF
-	TRBD2	TRBV9	TRBJ2-3	TGTGCCAGCAGCGTAGGCGGGGGTAGATTCTCAGATACGCAGTATTTT	CASSVGGGRFSDTQYF
-	-	TRBV30	TRBJ2-2	TGTGCCTGGATGGACCAGGGGTTGGTCCACACCGGGGAGCTGTTTTTT	CAWMDQGLVHTGELFF
once	-	TRBV27	TRBJ2-3	TGTGCCAGCAGCCGCGGAGACAGCACAGATACGCAGTATTTT	CASSRGDSTDTQYF
-	TRBD2	TRBV19	TRBJ2-7	TGTGCCAGTAGTGTAGCGGGAGAGGGCTACGAGCAGTACTTC	CASSVAGEGYEQYF
once	TRBD1	TRBV7-9	TRBJ1-2	TGTGCCAGCAGCTCTTCCCTGACAGGGGGTTATGGCTACACCTTC	CASSSSLTGGYGYTF
few	TRBD1	TRBV7-2	TRBJ1-6	TGTGCCAGCAGCTTAGCCGCCAGGACAGGGAATTCACCCCTCCACTTT	CASSLAARTGNSPLHF
-	TRBD1	TRBV6-1	TRBJ1-1	TGTGCCAGCGCCGCTTCGCAGGGGGCGATGACTGAAGCTTTCTTT	CASAASQGAMTEAFF
-	-	TRBV4-1	TRBJ1-1	TGCGCCAGCAGCCTGGACAGACGGAACACTGAAGCTTTCTTT	CASSLDRRNTEAFF
-	TRBD1	TRBV6-1	TRBJ1-4	TGTGCCAGCAGACTTCCGGGACAGGGCGAGAAACTGTTTTTT	CASRLPGQGEKLFF